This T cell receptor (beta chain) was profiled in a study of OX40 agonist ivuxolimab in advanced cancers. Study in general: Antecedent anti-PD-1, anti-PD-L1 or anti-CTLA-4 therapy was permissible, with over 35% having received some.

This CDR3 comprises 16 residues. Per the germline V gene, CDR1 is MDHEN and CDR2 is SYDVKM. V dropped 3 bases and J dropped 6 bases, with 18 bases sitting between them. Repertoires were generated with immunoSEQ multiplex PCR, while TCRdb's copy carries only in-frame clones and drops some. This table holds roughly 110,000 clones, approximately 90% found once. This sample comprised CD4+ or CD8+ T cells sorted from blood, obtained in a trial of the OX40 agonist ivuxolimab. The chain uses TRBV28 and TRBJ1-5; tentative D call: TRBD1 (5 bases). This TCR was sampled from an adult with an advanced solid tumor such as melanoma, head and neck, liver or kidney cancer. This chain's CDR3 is CASSFKTLGTIQPQHF. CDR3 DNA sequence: TGTGCCAGCAGTTTCAAGACATTAGGGACCATTCAGCCCCAGCATTTT.